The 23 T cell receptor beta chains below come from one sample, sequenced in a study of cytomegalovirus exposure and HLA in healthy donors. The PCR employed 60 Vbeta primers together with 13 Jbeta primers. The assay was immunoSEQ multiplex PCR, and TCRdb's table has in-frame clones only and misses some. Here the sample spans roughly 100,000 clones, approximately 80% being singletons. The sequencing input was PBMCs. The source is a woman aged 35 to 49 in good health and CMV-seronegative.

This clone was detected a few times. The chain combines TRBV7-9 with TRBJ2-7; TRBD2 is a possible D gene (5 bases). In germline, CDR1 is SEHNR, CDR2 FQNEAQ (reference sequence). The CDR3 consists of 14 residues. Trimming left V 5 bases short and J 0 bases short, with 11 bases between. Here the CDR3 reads CASSAVRDSYEQYF. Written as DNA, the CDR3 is TGTGCCAGCAGCGCGGTACGGGACTCCTACGAGCAGTACTTC.

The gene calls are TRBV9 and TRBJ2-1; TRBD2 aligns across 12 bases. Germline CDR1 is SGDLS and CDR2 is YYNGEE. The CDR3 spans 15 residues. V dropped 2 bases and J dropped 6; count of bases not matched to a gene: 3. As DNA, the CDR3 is TGTGCCAGCAGCGTTGGGACTAGCGGGCTCAATGAGCAGTTCTTC. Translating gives CASSVGTSGLNEQFF.

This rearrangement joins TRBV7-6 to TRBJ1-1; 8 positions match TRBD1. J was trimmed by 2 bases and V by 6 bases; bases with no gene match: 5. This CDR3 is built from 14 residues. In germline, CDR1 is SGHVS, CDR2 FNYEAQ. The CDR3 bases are TGTGCCAGCAGTTCAGGGGGCTTCAACACTGAAGCTTTCTTT. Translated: CASSSGGFNTEAFF.

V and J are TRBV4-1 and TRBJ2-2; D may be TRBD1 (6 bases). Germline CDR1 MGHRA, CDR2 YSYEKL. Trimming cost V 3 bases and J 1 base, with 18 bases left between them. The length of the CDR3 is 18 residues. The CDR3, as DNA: TGCGCCAGCAGCCAGTCCTTTTCCGGGACATTGAACACCGGGGAGCTGTTTTTT. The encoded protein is CASSQSFSGTLNTGELFF.

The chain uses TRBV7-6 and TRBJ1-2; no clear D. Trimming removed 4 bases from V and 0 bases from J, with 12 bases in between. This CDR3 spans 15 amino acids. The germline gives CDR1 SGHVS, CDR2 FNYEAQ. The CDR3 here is CASSSTAGTNYGYTF. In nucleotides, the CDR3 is TGTGCCAGCAGCTCAACCGCGGGCACTAACTATGGCTACACCTTC.

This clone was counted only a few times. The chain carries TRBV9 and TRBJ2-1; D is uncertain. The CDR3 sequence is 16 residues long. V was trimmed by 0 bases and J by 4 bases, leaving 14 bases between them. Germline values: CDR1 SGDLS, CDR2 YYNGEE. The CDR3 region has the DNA TGTGCCAGCAGCGTAGCCGACTCGCGATATTACAATGAGCAGTTCTTC. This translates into CASSVADSRYYNEQFF.

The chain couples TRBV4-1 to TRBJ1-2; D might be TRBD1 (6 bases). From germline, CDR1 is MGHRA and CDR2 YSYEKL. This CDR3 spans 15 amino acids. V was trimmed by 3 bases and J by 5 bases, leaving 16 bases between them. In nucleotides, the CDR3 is TGCGCCAGCAGCCATACAGGGAGTTTTAGGTATGGCTACACCTTC. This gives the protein CASSHTGSFRYGYTF.

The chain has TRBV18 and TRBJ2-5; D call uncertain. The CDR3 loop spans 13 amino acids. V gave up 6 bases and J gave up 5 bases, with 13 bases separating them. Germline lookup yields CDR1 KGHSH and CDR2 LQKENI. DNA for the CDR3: TGTGCCAGCTCCTATGGGCTTCGGGAGACCCAGTACTTC. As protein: CASSYGLRETQYF. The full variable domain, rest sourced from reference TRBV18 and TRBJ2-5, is NAGVMQNPRHLVRRRGQEARLRCSPMKGHSHVYWYRQLPEEGLKFMVYLQKENIIDESGMPKERFSAEFPKEGPSILRIQQVVRGDSAAYFCASSYGLRETQYFGPGTRLLVL.

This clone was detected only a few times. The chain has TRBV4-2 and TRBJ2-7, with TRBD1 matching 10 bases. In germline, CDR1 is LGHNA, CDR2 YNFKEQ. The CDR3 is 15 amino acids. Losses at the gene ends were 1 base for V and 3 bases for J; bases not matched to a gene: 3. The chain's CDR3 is CASSQAGQGIYEQYF. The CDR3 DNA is TGTGCCAGCAGCCAAGCGGGACAGGGGATCTACGAGCAGTACTTC.

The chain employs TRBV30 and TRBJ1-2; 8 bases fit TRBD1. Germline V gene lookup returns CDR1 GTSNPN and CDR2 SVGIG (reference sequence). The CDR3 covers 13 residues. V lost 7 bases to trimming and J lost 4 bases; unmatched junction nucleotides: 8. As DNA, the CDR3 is TGTGCCTTTCAGGGGGCGTTTATCTATGGCTACACCTTC. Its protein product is CAFQGAFIYGYTF.

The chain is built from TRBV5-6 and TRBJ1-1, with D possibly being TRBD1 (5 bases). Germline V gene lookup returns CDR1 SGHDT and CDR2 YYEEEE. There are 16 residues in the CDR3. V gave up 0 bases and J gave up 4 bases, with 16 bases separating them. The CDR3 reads CASSLARGIGGTEAFF. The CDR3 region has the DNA TGTGCCAGCAGCTTGGCTCGGGGGATCGGTGGCACTGAAGCTTTCTTT.

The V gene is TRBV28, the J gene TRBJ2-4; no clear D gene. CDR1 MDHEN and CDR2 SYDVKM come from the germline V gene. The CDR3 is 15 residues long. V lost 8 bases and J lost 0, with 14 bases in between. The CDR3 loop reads CASQAELGAKNIQYF. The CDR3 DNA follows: TGTGCCAGCCAGGCCGAGCTGGGAGCCAAAAACATTCAGTACTTC.

The CDR3 DNA reads as TGTGCCAGCAGTGAGACAGGAAACACTGAAGCTTTCTTT. Protein product: CASSETGNTEAFF. The chain couples TRBV2 to TRBJ1-1; possibly TRBD1 for D (6 bases). Germline CDR1 SNHLY, CDR2 FYNNEI. The V end was cut by 3 bases, the J end by 2 bases, with 7 bases between. The CDR3 is 13 amino acids.

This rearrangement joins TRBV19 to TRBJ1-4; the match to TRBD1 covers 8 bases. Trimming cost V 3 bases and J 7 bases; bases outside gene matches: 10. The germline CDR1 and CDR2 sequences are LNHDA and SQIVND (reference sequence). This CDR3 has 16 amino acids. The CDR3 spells CASSISGQGLSEKLFF. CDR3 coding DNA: TGTGCCAGTAGTATCTCAGGACAGGGATTGAGTGAAAAACTGTTTTTT.

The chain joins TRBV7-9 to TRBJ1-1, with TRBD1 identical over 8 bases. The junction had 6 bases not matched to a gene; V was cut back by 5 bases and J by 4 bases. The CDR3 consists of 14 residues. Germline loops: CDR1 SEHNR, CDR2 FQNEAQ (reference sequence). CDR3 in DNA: TGTGCCAGCAGCCGCGACAGGGGTAGCACTGAAGCTTTCTTT. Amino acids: CASSRDRGSTEAFF.

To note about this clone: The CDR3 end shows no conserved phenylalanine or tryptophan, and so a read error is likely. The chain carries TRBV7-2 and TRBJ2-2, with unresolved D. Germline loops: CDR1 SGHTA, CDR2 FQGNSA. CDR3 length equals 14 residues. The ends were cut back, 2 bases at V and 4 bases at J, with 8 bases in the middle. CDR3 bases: TGTGCCAGCAGCTTACGACTCGGCACCGGGGAGCTGTTTGTT. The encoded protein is CASSLRLGTGELFV.

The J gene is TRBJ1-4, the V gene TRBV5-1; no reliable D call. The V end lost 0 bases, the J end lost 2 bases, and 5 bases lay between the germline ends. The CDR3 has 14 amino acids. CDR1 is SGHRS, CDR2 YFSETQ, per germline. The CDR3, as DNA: TGCGCCAGCAGCTTGGACGGGACTAATGAAAAACTGTTTTTT. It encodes CASSLDGTNEKLFF.

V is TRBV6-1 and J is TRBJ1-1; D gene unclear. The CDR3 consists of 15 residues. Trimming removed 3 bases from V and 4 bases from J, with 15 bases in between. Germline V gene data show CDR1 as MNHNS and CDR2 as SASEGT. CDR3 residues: CASSETAGVGTEAFF. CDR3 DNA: TGTGCCAGCAGTGAGACGGCCGGGGTGGGCACTGAAGCTTTCTTT.

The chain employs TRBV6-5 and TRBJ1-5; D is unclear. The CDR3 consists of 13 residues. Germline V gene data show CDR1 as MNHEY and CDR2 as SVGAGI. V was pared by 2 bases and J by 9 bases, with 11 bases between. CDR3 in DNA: TGTGCCAGCAGTTACAAGTCAGGCTGGCCCCAGCATTTT. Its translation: CASSYKSGWPQHF.

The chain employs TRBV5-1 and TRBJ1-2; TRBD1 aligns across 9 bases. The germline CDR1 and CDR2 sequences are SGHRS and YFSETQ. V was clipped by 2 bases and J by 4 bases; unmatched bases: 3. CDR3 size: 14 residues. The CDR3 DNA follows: TGCGCCAGCAGCTTTACAGGGGGCTCCTATGGCTACACCTTC. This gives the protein CASSFTGGSYGYTF.

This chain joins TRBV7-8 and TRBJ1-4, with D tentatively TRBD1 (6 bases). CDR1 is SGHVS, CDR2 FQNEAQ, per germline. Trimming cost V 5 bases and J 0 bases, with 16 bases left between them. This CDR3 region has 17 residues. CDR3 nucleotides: TGTGCCAGCAGCGCCAGGGGAGGGAGTTCAACTAATGAAAAACTGTTTTTT. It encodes CASSARGGSSTNEKLFF.

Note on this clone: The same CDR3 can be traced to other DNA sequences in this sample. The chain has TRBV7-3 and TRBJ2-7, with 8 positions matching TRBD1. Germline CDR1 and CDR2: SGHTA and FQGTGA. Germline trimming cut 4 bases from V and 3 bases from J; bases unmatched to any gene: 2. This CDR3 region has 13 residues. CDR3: CASSSTGGYEQYF. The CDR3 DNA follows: TGTGCCAGCAGCTCTACAGGGGGCTACGAGCAGTACTTC.

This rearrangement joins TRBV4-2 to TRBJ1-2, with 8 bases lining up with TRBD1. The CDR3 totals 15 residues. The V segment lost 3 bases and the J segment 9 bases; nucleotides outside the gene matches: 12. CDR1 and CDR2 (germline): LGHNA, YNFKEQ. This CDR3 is CASSQDKQGVASYTF. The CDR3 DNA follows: TGTGCCAGCAGCCAGGATAAACAGGGGGTGGCGAGCTACACCTTC.